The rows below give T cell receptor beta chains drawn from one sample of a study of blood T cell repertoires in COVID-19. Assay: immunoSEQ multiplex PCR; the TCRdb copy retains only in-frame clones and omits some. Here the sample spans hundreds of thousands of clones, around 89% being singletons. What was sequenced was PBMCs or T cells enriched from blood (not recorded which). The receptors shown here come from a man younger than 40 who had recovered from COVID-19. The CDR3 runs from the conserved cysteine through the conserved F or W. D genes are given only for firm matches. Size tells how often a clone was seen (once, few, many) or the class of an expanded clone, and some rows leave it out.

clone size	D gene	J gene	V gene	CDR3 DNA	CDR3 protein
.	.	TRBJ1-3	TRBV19	TGTGCCAGTAGGCCGCCGGGACACGCTGGAAACACCATATATTTT	CASRPPGHAGNTIYF
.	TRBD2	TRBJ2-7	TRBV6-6	TGTGCCAGCAGTACGGGACTAGCGGGTGGCGAGCAGTACTTC	CASSTGLAGGEQYF
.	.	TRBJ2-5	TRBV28	TGTGCCAGCTACCCAGCCGGCGGGCGTCAAGAGACCCAGTACTTC	CASYPAGGRQETQYF
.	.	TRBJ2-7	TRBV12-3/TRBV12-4	TGTGCCAGCAGTTTAAGGACAACCAACGAGCAGTACTTC	CASSLRTTNEQYF
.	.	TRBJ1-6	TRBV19	TGTGCCAGTAGTATTGGGGGGGATAATTCACCCCTCCACTTT	CASSIGGDNSPLHF
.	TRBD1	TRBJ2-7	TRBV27	TGTGCCAGCAGTTTAGGGGACAGGGATGGGGAGCAGTACTTC	CASSLGDRDGEQYF
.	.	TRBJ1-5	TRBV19	TGTGCCAGTACCCTACGCGCGGGGGGATGGCAAAGCAATCAGCCCCAGCATTTT	CASTLRAGGWQSNQPQHF
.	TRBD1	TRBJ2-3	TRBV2	TGTGCCAGCAGACAACTAGGACAGGACCTTAGCACAGATACGCAGTATTTT	CASRQLGQDLSTDTQYF
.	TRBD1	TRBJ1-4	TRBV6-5	TGTGCCAGCAGTTTTCAGGGGGCCGCTAATGAAAAACTGTTTTTT	CASSFQGAANEKLFF
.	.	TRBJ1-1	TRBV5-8	TGTGCCAGCAGCTTGTATTTTCCTCACGGCACTGAAGCTTTCTTT	CASSLYFPHGTEAFF
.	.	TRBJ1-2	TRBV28	TGTGCCAGCAGTTTGGGGGCTACATGGGGCTACACCTTC	CASSLGATWGYTF
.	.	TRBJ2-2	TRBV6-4	TGTGCCACTTCTAGTCCCAACACCGGGGAGCTGTTTTTT	CATSSPNTGELFF
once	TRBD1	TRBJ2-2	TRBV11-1	TGTGCCAGCAGTCGTAGCAGGGGGCTCGCCGGGGAGCTGTTTTTT	CASSRSRGLAGELFF
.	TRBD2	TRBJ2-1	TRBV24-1	TGTGCCGGTGAGGTAGCGGGAGGCCTTTCCTACCCTTTCAATGAGCAGTTCTTC	CAGEVAGGLSYPFNEQFF
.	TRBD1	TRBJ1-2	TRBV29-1	TGCAGCGTTAAGACAGGGAAGGACTATGGCTACACCTTC	CSVKTGKDYGYTF
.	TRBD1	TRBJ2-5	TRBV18	TGTGCCAGCTCGCTCACAGGGGCCGCACAAGAGACCCAGTACTTC	CASSLTGAAQETQYF
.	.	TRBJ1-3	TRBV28	TGTGCCAGCAGTACTCATTCTGGAAACACCATATATTTT	CASSTHSGNTIYF
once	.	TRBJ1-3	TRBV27	TGTGCCAGCAGTACAACCCTGACGGGGGCTGGAAACACCATATATTTT	CASSTTLTGAGNTIYF
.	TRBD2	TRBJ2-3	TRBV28	TGTGCCAGCAGTCCACCGGGGCTAGCGGGGGGCACAGATACGCAGTATTTT	CASSPPGLAGGTDTQYF
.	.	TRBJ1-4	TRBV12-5	TGTGCTAGTGGTGGGGCATCAGGGGATTGGGAAAAACTGTTTTTT	CASGGASGDWEKLFF
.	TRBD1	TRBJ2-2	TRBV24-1	TGTGCCACCAGTCGACAGGGGGGCGCCGGGGAGCTGTTTTTT	CATSRQGGAGELFF
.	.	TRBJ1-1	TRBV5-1	TGCGCCAGCAGCTTTCAGGGGTCCGGGACTGAAGCTTTCTTT	CASSFQGSGTEAFF
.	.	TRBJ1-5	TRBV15	TGTGCCACCGGACCCTGGGAGGGCAATCAGCCCCAGCATTTT	CATGPWEGNQPQHF
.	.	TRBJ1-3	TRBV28	TGTGCCAGCAGTCGGGGTGTTGGGGTCCTTGGAAACACCATATATTTT	CASSRGVGVLGNTIYF
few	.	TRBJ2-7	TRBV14	TGTGCCAGCAGCCAAGGACCGAGGCAAAGCTCCTACGAGCAGTACTTC	CASSQGPRQSSYEQYF
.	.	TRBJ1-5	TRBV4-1	TGCGCCAGCAGCCAAGATGGCTTTCAGCCCCAGCATTTT	CASSQDGFQPQHF
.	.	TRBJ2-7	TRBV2	TGTGCCCGGAGCGGGTCGGGGAAGGAGCAGTACTTC	CARSGSGKEQYF
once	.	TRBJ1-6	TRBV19	TGTGCCAGTAGCCGAGGGGAGGGCAATTCACCCCTCCACTTT	CASSRGEGNSPLHF
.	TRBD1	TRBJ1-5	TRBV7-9	TGTGCCAGCAGCTCGACAGGGCAGCCTCAGCCCCAGCATTTT	CASSSTGQPQPQHF
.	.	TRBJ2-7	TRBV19	TGTGCCAGTAGTATAGCCGGAGGGGCCCGGGTCAGGGAGCAGTACTTC	CASSIAGGARVREQYF
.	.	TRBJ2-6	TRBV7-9	TGTGCCAGCAGCATTCAGTCCTTTGAGGGCCTTGGGGCCAACGTCCTGACTTTC	CASSIQSFEGLGANVLTF
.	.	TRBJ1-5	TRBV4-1	TGCGCCAGCAGCCAGGAGGGGCACGGAATCGCCCAGAATCAGCCCCAGCATTTT	CASSQEGHGIAQNQPQHF
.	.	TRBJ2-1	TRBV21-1	TGTGCCAGCAGCAAAGCCGGGACTAGCGGCCAGAATGAGCAGTTCTTC	CASSKAGTSGQNEQFF